The T cell receptor (beta chain) under discussion was sequenced for a study of beta chain features in type 1 diabetes. The study, taken as a whole, reports: Overrepresentation of cells with high TCR expression could result from cDNA sequencing. VDJ junctions from type 1 diabetes patients carried fewer insertions and larger deletions. TCRB CDR3 length was moderately but significantly reduced in all four CD4+ subsets of Type 1 diabetes patients.

The isolated RNA, all of it, was reverse transcribed, so expressed TCRB transcripts were what got sequenced. This table comes from immunoSEQ multiplex PCR, and its TCRdb copy is limited to in-frame clones, with some not included. The sample holds roughly 180,000 clones, approximately 8% seen once. Blood was collected once per donor into heparin, averaging about 0.12 L. Stem cell-like memory, regulatory, central memory and naive CD4+ cells were sorted via CD45RO/CCR7/CD25/CD127/CD95/CD27. With respect to this clone: Antigen specificity is unknown.

This TCR was recovered from a woman aged 40 to 50 with type 1 diabetes. The sequencing sample was made of central memory CD4+ T cells from blood.

CDR3: CASSRVNYGYTF. CDR3 nucleotides: TGTGCCAGCAGCCGAGTTAACTATGGCTACACCTTC. The chain recombines TRBV14 with TRBJ1-2; the D is unclear. The CDR3 runs to 12 residues. V lost 4 bases, J lost 1 base, and 4 bases lay in between. Germline V CDR1 and CDR2: SGHDN, FVKESK.